Listed below are T cell receptor beta chains from one sample, sequenced in a study of blood T cell repertoires in COVID-19. Data came from immunoSEQ multiplex PCR; TCRdb stores just in-frame clones and leaves some out. The table has over 150,000 clones, around nine tenths seen once. Source material: peripheral blood. Receptors originate from a man in his fifties or sixties with COVID-19, enrolled during active disease. Both conserved end residues are trimmed from each CDR3.

cdr3_length v_call cdr3_aa
11 TRBV25-1 ASSEYQGYGYT
13 TRBV7-9 ARWTSGAPTDTQY
13 TRBV27 ASSRPGQGHNEQF
11 TRBV7-9 ASAEQGDPEAF
10 TRBV28 ASKGASEKLF
14 TRBV19 ATGQTDFLGTGELF
9 TRBV10-1 ASQVGQPQH
12 TRBV5-1 ASSLGGRFTEAF
12 TRBV7-2 ASSLRQVNYGYT
12 TRBV6-5 ASRGALNNSPLH
13 TRBV28 ASSLAQGLFNEQF
11 TRBV5-8 ASSLKETYEQY
12 TRBV2 ASSKTSGGGELF
11 TRBV4-2 ASSQEQNQPQH
13 TRBV6-5 ASSYYPTGAYEQY
13 TRBV19 ASSTEYLSNQPQH
16 TRBV4-3 ASSQEPDRGSGANVLT
16 TRBV14 ASSQPLGSKKSNNEQF
15 TRBV4-2 ASSQEAGTAYNSPLH
13 TRBV7-2 ASSLSTSTTDTQY
13 TRBV11-1 ASSLEWSSYNEQF
13 TRBV11-2 ASSQRQTSGNTIY
13 TRBV9 ASSVTGVPRETQY
16 TRBV5-1 ASSSGLAGSGGWGEQF
14 TRBV6-5 ASSYATSGAPYEQY
11 TRBV11-3 ASSFGREQPQH
11 TRBV9 ASRLNHSYGYT
12 TRBV6-1 ASSESGSNQPQH
12 TRBV7-3 ASSFYPGANVLT
13 TRBV6-5 ASSYVGHRGDTQY
11 TRBV5-1 ASSLDRGETQY
12 TRBV25-1 ASSLAASTDTQY
12 TRBV11-2 ASSFGGGDTEAF
11 TRBV28 ASRGGVSGELF
14 TRBV5-5 ASTSFVNARQETQY
14 TRBV5-5 ASSLATGTGFYEQY
8 TRBV18 ASSSETQY
14 TRBV4-1 ASSQDGLPSGDEQF